Listed below are T cell receptor beta chains from one sample, sequenced in a study of human T cells and chemical hapten exposure. In TCRdb, the 5' RACE reads were re-called with MiXCR into one record per CDR3 protein. Among tens of thousands of distinct CDR3 sequences listed, more than 7% were seen once. The receptors shown here come from a male donor in good health. CDR3s leave out the opening cysteine and the closing phenylalanine or tryptophan. D genes are given only for firm matches. Some rows have no size entry. The others give once, few or many, or a class for an expanded clone.

TRBJ2-7,TRBV20-1,many,NA,SAKLGWGRGEQY
TRBJ2-7,TRBV20-1,few,NA,SATPVLSSYEQY
TRBJ2-1,TRBV7-9,few,NA,ASSGLLAEQF
TRBJ1-2,TRBV20-1,many,NA,SASSQTGHGYT
TRBJ1-1,TRBV6-9,few,NA,ASPLSRGISAF
TRBJ2-5,TRBV27,NA,TRBD2,ASSLFGLAVQETQY
TRBJ2-7,TRBV6-5,few,TRBD2,ASSSTSGASYEQY
TRBJ2-1,TRBV5-1,NA,NA,ASSFSLAGSSYNEQF
TRBJ2-3,TRBV14,NA,TRBD2,ASSLLAGISTDTQY
TRBJ1-2,TRBV6-2/TRBV6-3,NA,NA,ASSPGIEAYGYT
TRBJ1-5,TRBV7-2,NA,TRBD1,ASSPTGLNQPQH
TRBJ1-5,TRBV20-1,NA,TRBD1,SASTGDNQPQH
TRBJ1-1,TRBV12-3/TRBV12-4,few,NA,ASSSGLRNTEAF
TRBJ1-2,TRBV5-5,NA,NA,ASNLGGDYGYT
TRBJ2-1,TRBV6-5,few,NA,ASSLATSSYNEQF
TRBJ2-1,TRBV20-1,many,TRBD1,SAVGQGVNEQF
TRBJ1-5,TRBV6-6,NA,NA,AYRGGPNQPQH
TRBJ2-3,TRBV20-1,NA,TRBD2,SALAGGLTDTQY
TRBJ1-1,TRBV20-1,many,NA,SATLHSLDTEAF
TRBJ1-1,TRBV12-5,NA,NA,ASGLVGEGLNTEAF
TRBJ2-2,TRBV7-2,NA,NA,ASSLALLNTGELF
TRBJ2-6,TRBV3-1,NA,TRBD1,ASTLLGQGARGANVLT
NA,TRBV4-1,many,NA,ASSQVPAGGPRTQH
TRBJ1-1,TRBV6-5,NA,NA,ASSRGTTGAEAF
TRBJ2-1,TRBV6-2/TRBV6-3,few,TRBD1,ASSLRQGQSNEQF
TRBJ2-2,TRBV2,many,NA,ASSEDRTTGELF